This T cell receptor beta chain was observed in a study of blood T cell repertoires in COVID-19. The germline V and J ends were trimmed by 2 bases and 4 bases, with 15 bases remaining between them. Germline CDR1 is SGHTA and CDR2 is FQGNSA. This CDR3 contains 15 residues. Sequencing used immunoSEQ multiplex PCR; TCRdb keeps in-frame clones, though not all of them. Among hundreds of thousands of clones listed, roughly 88% were seen once. The origin of this receptor is an elderly man with acute or convalescent COVID-19. The J gene is TRBJ2-7, the V gene TRBV7-2; perhaps TRBD2 as D (6 bases). The specimen was peripheral blood. This chain's CDR3 is CASSLNFRGIYEQYF. The CDR3 DNA follows: TGTGCCAGCAGCTTAAATTTTCGCGGGATTTACGAGCAGTACTTC. Together with reference TRBV7-2 and TRBJ2-7, the CDR3 gives the full variable domain: GAGVSQSPSNKVTEKGKDVELRCDPISGHTALYWYRQSLGQGLEFLIYFQGNSAPDKSGLPSDRFSAERTGGSVSTLTIQRTQQEDSAVYLCASSLNFRGIYEQYFGPGTRLTVT.